One and the same sample provided the 11 T cell receptor beta chains below, sequenced in a study of early T cells in non-severe SARS-CoV-2 infection. MiXCR, applied by TCRdb to the 5' RACE reads, yields one record per CDR3 protein. Counted here are under 95,000 distinct CDR3 sequences, less than 15% occurring once; the ten biggest clones make up 3.4%. Sequenced input: whole blood. All receptors come from an adult who was a healthcare worker with PCR-confirmed SARS-CoV-2 infection or an uninfected control (not recorded which).

As regards this clonotype: One end of the junction varies from germline; a read error may be responsible. The J gene is TRBJ2-7, the V gene TRBV2, with D perhaps TRBD1 (6 bases). The length of the CDR3 is 14 residues. The germline gives CDR1 SNHLY, CDR2 FYNNEI. Written as DNA, the CDR3 is TGTGTCAGCACCCCCAGGGGACCCTACTACGAGCAGTACTTC. It yields the protein CVSTPRGPYYEQYF.

On this clonotype itself: A much larger clone sits a single nucleotide away, making a read error possible. The chain links TRBV10-3 to TRBJ2-7; the D is unclear. Trimming pared 2 bases from V and 3 bases from J, leaving 11 bases between. This CDR3 spans 14 amino acids. Germline CDR1 and CDR2: ENHRY and SYGVKD. The CDR3 here is CAISEGGWDYEQYF. The CDR3 region has the DNA TGTGCCATCAGTGAGGGTGGATGGGACTACGAGCAGTACTTC.

The V gene is TRBV24-1, the J gene TRBJ1-2; tentatively, D is TRBD1 (5 bases). Germline lookup yields CDR1 KGHDR and CDR2 SFDVKD. The V and J ends lost 5 bases and 1 base respectively, with 10 bases between them. There are 14 residues in the CDR3. The CDR3 spells CATSGVGDNYGYTF. The CDR3 bases are TGTGCCACCAGTGGAGTGGGGGATAACTATGGCTACACCTTC.

This CDR3 reads CASSQRGEQYF. CDR3 DNA: TGTGCCAGCAGTCAGAGGGGCGAGCAGTACTTC. V gene TRBV2 combines with J gene TRBJ2-7, with D perhaps assigned TRBD1 or TRBD2 (5 bases each). The V gene's germline CDR1 is SNHLY and CDR2 FYNNEI. This CDR3 region has 11 residues. Trimming pared 5 bases from V and 6 bases from J, leaving 8 bases between.

This clonotype was seen only a few times. The chain links TRBV3-1 to TRBJ1-1, with 8 bases identical to TRBD1. CDR1 LGHDT and CDR2 YNNKEL come from the germline V gene (reference sequence). This CDR3 has 14 amino acids. Losses at the gene ends were 1 base for V and 5 bases for J; bases not matched to a gene: 3. The CDR3 DNA sequence: TGTGCCAGCAGCCAAGGGACAGGGCGGACTGAAGCTTTCTTT. Encoded protein: CASSQGTGRTEAFF.

This clonotype was seen at least ten times. The chain combines TRBV2 with TRBJ2-5; D is perhaps TRBD1 (6 bases). The germline V gene encodes CDR1 SNHLY and CDR2 FYNNEI. The CDR3 sequence is 18 residues long. Trimming removed 2 bases at V and 3 bases at J, with 22 bases between. Here the CDR3 reads CASSEWQGPQGSKETQYF. The CDR3 DNA is TGTGCCAGCAGTGAATGGCAGGGGCCCCAGGGATCCAAAGAGACCCAGTACTTC. The variable domain in full, completed from reference TRBV2 and TRBJ2-5, reads EPEVTQTPSHQVTQMGQEVILRCVPISNHLYFYWYRQILGQKVEFLVSFYNNEISEKSEIFDDQFSVERPDGSNFTLKIRSTKLEDSAMYFCASSEWQGPQGSKETQYFGPGTRLLVL.

This clonotype has ten or more counts. The genes are TRBV7-9 and TRBJ2-5; D is uncertain. The CDR3 has 13 residues. V lost 1 base and J lost 2, with 5 bases in between. Germline CDR1 and CDR2: SEHNR and FQNEAQ (reference sequence). This CDR3 reads CASSLEDQETQYF. The CDR3 DNA is TGTGCCAGCAGCTTAGAGGATCAAGAGACCCAGTACTTC.

This clonotype was recorded at least ten times. J is TRBJ2-2 and V is TRBV29-1; perhaps TRBD1 as D (6 bases). Germline values: CDR1 SQVTM, CDR2 ANQGSEA. V was cut by 5 bases and J by 5 bases, with 9 bases left in between. This CDR3 is 12 amino acids long. CDR3 nucleotide sequence: TGCAGCGTTCTCACAGGGACCGGGGAGCTGTTTTTT. Amino acid sequence: CSVLTGTGELFF.

The CDR3 region is CASSYSGNREQYF. The CDR3 nucleotides read TGTGCCAGCAGTTACTCCGGAAACCGGGAGCAGTACTTC. The chain is built from TRBV6-6 and TRBJ2-7; D call uncertain. The CDR3 runs 13 residues. CDR1 is MNHNY and CDR2 is SVGAGI in the germline V gene (reference sequence). Trimming took off 0 bases at V and 7 bases at J, with 10 bases between the two ends.

This clonotype was seen more than once but under ten times. The chain is built from TRBV5-6 and TRBJ2-3; 10 nucleotides agree with TRBD1. Germline V CDR1 and CDR2: SGHDT, YYEEEE. The CDR3 sequence is 16 residues long. The V gene end was trimmed by 4 bases and the J gene end by 2 bases; junction bases not matched to a gene: 7. The CDR3 DNA follows: TGTGCCAGCAGCCTAGACAGGGGGCTCAACACAGATACGCAGTATTTT. The encoded protein is CASSLDRGLNTDTQYF.

This clonotype was recorded at least ten times. This CDR3 reads CASSQETVRTTEAFF. As DNA, the CDR3 is TGTGCCAGCAGCCAAGAGACAGTAAGGACCACTGAAGCTTTCTTT. The chain recombines TRBV3-1 with TRBJ1-1; a weak D match, TRBD1 (5 bases). V gave up 0 bases and J gave up 4 bases, with 12 bases separating them. Germline V gene sequence: CDR1 LGHDT, CDR2 YNNKEL (reference sequence). This CDR3 contains 15 residues. Filled out from reference TRBV3-1 and TRBJ1-1, the complete variable domain reads DTAVSQTPKYLVTQMGNDKSIKCEQNLGHDTMYWYKQDSKKFLKIMFSYNNKELIINETVPNRFSPKSPDKAHLNLHINSLELGDSAVYFCASSQETVRTTEAFFGQGTRLTVV.